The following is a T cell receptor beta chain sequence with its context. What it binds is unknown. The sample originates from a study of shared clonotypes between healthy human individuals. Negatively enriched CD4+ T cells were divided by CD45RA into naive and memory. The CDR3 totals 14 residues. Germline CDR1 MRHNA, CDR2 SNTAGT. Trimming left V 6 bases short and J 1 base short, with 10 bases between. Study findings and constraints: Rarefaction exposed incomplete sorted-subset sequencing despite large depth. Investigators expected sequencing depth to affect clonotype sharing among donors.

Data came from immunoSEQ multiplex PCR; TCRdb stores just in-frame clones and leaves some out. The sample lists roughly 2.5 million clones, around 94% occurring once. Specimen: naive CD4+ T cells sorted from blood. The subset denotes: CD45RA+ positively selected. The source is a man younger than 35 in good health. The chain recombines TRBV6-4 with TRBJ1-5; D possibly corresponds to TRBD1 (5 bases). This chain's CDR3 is CASRGGVSNQPQHF. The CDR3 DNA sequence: TGTGCCAGCAGGGGGGGGGTCAGCAATCAGCCCCAGCATTTT.